This entry is about one T cell receptor (beta chain). The antigen this receptor binds is unknown. No much larger clonotype is one base removed from it; base qualities were not supplied. To sequence the TCRbeta CDR3 region, genomic DNA was isolated from the sorted cells. The immunoSEQ Assay was used for sequencing of TCRbeta CDR3 regions. Imported from immuneACCESS, the table was reduced by TCRdb to in-frame sequences with V and J called. These copies leave out some clones; in studies compared against another copy, an unresolved V gene accounts for under half, and the cause of the remainder is not known. Across this sample there are roughly 67,000 clones, with roughly 90% seen only once. The ten largest account for approximately 0.79% of the sample. The record originates from a study of OX40 agonist ivuxolimab in advanced cancers. Study-wide context: Ivuxolimab was an agonistic, fully human IgG2 monoclonal antibody directed against OX40 (CD134), a costimulatory receptor. Intravenous ivuxolimab was administered to patients every 2 weeks at six dose levels: 0.01, 0.1, 0.3, 1.5, 3 and 10 mg/kg. Among the 50 to 55 dose-escalation patients, some 19 had hepatocellular carcinoma, around 15 melanoma, 9 renal cell carcinoma and 9 head and neck cancer. In the dose-escalation cohort, approximately 82% of patients were male, and the mean age was approximately 60 years with a range of roughly 23 to 90. Patients were allowed to have had prior anti-PD-1, anti-PD-L1 or anti-CTLA-4 therapy, and approximately 40% of the dose-escalation patients had previously received checkpoint inhibitors. Partial responses occurred in three dose-escalation patients: two with cutaneous melanoma and one with hepatocellular carcinoma. Peripheral TCRbeta sequencing was intended to test whether TCR sequence diversity was altered and clonal T-cell expansion was caused by ivuxolimab. The paper describes the monotherapy dose-escalation part (N of about 50 patients) of the phase I trial of ivuxolimab. The investigation overall reported the following: Clonal expansion of both CD4+ and CD8+ blood T cells was observed from baseline to week 6 at doses 0.1 to 3.0 mg/kg. On average, CD8+ T cells showed more expanded clones than CD4+ T cells after ivuxolimab. Which antigens the clonally expanded peripheral T cells were specific for was not determined. Low levels of normalized T-cell clonal expansion were also seen in some nonresponding patients. In the 0.1-3.0 mg/kg groups, partial responders had among the lowest normalized peripheral clonal expansion, particularly in CD8+ T cells.

The trial excluded patients who had a history of autoimmune disease or were on systemic immunosuppression. Peripheral blood for TCR sequencing was drawn from every dose cohort at baseline, at cycle 4 day 1 and at cycle 7 day 1. Samples were obtained from an open-label, multicenter, first-in-human phase I dose-escalation trial of ivuxolimab. Adults with locally advanced or metastatic head and neck squamous cell, hepatocellular, melanoma or renal cell carcinoma were enrolled in the trial. CD4+ and CD8+ T cells were sorted separately from peripheral blood before TCR sequencing. This TCR was sampled from an adult with an advanced solid tumor such as melanoma, head and neck, liver or kidney cancer. The sequenced sample was CD4+ or CD8+ T cells sorted from blood, obtained in a trial of the OX40 agonist ivuxolimab.

The DNA sequence reads TGTGCCAGCAGTTTATCAATTTATGGCTACACCTTC. This gives the protein CASSLSIYGYTF. This sequence uses TRBV28 and TRBJ1-2; the D gene assignment is ambiguous. Reading the germline V gene gives CDR1 MDHEN and CDR2 SYDVKM. Including cysteine and phenylalanine, the CDR3 has 12 amino acids. Of all the DNA, just the CDR3 is kept, 36 bases in frame from base 1. V and J are truncated by 1 base and 5 bases respectively, leaving an intervening sequence of 5 bases.